This T cell receptor beta chain was documented in a study of long-term antiretroviral therapy in people with HIV. Researchers ran immunoSEQ v3.0 at survey level. The assay was immunoSEQ multiplex PCR, and TCRdb's table has in-frame clones only and misses some. Counted here are tens of thousands of clones, 80% occurring once; the ten biggest clones make up 5.5% to 8.5%. The germline V gene has CDR1 MDHEN and CDR2 SYDVKM. J lost 4 bases, V lost 6 bases, and 11 bases had no gene match. The CDR3 length is 15 residues. This material consisted of unsorted PBMCs, taken 0.3 years after starting antiretroviral therapy. The source is a man between 35 and 55 years old with HIV. V gene TRBV28 combines with J gene TRBJ2-7; TRBD2 agrees at 8 bases. Here the CDR3 DNA reads TGTGCCAGCAGCCCGGGGGGGGCTACTTCATACGAGCAGTACTTC. As protein: CASSPGGATSYEQYF.